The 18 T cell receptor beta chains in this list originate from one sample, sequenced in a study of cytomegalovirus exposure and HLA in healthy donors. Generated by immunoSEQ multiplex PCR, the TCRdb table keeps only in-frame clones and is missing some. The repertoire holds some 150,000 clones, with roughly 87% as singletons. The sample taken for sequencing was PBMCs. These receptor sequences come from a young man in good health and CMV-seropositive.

The chain's CDR3 is CASSLLTSGGLEGETQYF. In DNA, the CDR3 is TGCGCCAGCAGCTTGCTGACTAGCGGGGGGCTCGAGGGGGAGACCCAGTACTTC. The rearrangement links TRBV5-1 to TRBJ2-5, with 13 bases fitting TRBD2. The CDR3 has 18 residues. The germline gives CDR1 SGHRS, CDR2 YFSETQ. The ends lost 1 base at V and 5 bases at J; junction bases unmatched: 11. Looking up the rest from reference TRBV5-1 and TRBJ2-5 gives the full variable domain: KAGVTQTPRYLIKTRGQQVTLSCSPISGHRSVSWYQQTPGQGLQFLFEYFSETQRNKGNFPGRFSGRQFSNSRSEMNVSTLELGDSALYLCASSLLTSGGLEGETQYFGPGTRLLVL.

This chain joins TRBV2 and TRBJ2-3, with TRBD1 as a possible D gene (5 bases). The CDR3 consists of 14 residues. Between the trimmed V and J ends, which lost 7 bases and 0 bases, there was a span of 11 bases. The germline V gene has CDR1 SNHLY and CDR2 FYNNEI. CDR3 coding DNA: TGTGCCAGCAACGCCGACAGAAGCACAGATACGCAGTATTTT. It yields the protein CASNADRSTDTQYF.

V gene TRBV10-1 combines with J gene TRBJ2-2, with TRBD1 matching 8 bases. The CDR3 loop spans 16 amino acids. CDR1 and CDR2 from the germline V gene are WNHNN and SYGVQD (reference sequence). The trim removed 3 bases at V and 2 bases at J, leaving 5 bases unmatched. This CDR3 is CASSDRDRGNTGELFF. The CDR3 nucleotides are TGCGCCAGCAGTGACCGTGACAGGGGCAACACCGGGGAGCTGTTTTTT.

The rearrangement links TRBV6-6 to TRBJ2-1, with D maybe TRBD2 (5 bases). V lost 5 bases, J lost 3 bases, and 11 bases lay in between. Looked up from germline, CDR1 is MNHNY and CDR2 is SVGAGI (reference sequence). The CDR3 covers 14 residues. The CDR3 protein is CASSNPRDYNEQFF. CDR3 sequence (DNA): TGTGCCAGCAGTAACCCCCGGGACTACAATGAGCAGTTCTTC.

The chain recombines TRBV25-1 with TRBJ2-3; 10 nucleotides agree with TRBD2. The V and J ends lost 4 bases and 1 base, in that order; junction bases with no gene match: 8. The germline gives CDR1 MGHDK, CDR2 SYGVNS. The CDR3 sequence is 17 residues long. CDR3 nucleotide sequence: TGTGCCAGCAGTGGACAGATAGCGGGGGGAGGCACAGATACGCAGTATTTT. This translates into CASSGQIAGGGTDTQYF.

The CDR3 coding sequence is TGTGCCAGCAGTGAACCGCCCCGGACAGTAGAGACCCAGTACTTC. Its translation: CASSEPPRTVETQYF. The chain couples TRBV2 to TRBJ2-5; D may be TRBD1 (6 bases). V gave up 2 bases and J gave up 4 bases, with 14 bases separating them. This CDR3 contains 15 residues. CDR1 and CDR2 from the germline V gene are SNHLY and FYNNEI.

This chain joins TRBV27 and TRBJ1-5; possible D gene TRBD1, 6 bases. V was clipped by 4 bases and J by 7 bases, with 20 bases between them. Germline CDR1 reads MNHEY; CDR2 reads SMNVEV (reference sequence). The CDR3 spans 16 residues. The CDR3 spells CASSSLLNRDGQPQHF. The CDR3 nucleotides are TGTGCCAGCAGTTCCCTCCTGAACAGGGATGGCCAGCCCCAGCATTTT.

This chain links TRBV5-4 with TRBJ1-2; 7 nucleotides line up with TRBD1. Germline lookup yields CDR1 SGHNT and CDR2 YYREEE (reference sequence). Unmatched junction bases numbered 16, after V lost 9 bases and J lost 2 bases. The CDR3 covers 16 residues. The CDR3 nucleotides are TGTGCCACCTCTCATGTGAGACCGGGACAGAACTATGGCTACACCTTC. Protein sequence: CATSHVRPGQNYGYTF.

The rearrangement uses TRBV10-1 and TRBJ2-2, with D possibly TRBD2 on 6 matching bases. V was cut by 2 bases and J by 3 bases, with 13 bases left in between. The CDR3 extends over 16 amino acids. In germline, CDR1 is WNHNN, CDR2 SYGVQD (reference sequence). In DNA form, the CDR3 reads TGCGCCAGCAGTGAGGGAGGGGCCGGTGACACCGGGGAGCTGTTTTTT. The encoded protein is CASSEGGAGDTGELFF.

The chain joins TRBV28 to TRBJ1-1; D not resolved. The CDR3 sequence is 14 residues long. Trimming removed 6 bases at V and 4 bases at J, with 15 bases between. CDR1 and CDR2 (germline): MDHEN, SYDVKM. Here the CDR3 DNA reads TGTGCCAGCAGAACCGGGTCCCTCCCCACTGAAGCTTTCTTT. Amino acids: CASRTGSLPTEAFF. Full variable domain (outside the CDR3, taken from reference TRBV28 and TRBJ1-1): DVKVTQSSRYLVKRTGEKVFLECVQDMDHENMFWYRQDPGLGLRLIYFSYDVKMKEKGDIPEGYSVSREKKERFSLILESASTNQTSMYLCASRTGSLPTEAFFGQGTRLTVV.

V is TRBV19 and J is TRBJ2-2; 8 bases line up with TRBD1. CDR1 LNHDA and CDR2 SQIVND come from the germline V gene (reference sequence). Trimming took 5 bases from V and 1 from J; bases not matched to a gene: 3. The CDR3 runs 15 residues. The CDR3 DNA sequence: TGTGCCAGTAGTGTGGACAGGGAGAACACCGGGGAGCTGTTTTTT. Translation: CASSVDRENTGELFF.

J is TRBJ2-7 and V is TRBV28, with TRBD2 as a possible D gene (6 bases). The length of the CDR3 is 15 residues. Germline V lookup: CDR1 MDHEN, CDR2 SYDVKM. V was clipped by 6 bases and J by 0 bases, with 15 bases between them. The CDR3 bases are TGTGCCAGCAGCCCCGGGGACTCCAGCTCCTACGAGCAGTACTTC. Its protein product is CASSPGDSSSYEQYF.

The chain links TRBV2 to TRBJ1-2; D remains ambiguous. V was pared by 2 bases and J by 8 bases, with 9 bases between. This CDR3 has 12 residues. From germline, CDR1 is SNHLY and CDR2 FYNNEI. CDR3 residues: CASSERGRGYTF. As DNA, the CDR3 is TGTGCCAGCAGTGAACGAGGGAGAGGCTACACCTTC.

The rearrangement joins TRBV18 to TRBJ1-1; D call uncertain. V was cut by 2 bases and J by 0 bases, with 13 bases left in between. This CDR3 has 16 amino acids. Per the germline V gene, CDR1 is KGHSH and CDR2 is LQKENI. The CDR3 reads CASSPFASAVNTEAFF. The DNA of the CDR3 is TGTGCCAGCTCACCATTCGCATCCGCAGTGAACACTGAAGCTTTCTTT.

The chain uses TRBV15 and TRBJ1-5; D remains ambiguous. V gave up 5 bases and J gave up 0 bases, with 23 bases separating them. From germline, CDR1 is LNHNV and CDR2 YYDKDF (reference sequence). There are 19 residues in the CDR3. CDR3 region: CATSGTADSTPDSNQPQHF. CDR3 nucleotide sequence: TGTGCCACCAGCGGAACCGCGGACTCCACCCCAGATAGCAATCAGCCCCAGCATTTT. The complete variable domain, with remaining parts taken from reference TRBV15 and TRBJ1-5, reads DAMVIQNPRYQVTQFGKPVTLSCSQTLNHNVMYWYQQKSSQAPKLLFHYYDKDFNNEADTPDNFQSRRPNTSFCFLDIRSPGLGDTAMYLCATSGTADSTPDSNQPQHFGDGTRLSIL.

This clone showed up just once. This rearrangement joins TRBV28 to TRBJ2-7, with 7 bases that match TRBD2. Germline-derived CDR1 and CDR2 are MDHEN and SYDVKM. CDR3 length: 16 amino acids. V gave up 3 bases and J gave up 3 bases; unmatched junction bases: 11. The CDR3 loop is CASSLIYQGGDYEQYF. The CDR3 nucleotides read TGTGCCAGCAGTTTGATCTACCAGGGAGGGGACTACGAGCAGTACTTC.

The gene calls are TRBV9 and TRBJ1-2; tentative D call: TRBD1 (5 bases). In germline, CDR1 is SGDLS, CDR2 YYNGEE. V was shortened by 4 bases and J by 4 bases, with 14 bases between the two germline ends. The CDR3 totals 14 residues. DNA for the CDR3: TGTGCCAGCAGCCCTTGGGGGGGATCCTATGGCTACACCTTC. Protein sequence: CASSPWGGSYGYTF. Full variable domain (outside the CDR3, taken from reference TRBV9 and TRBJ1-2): DSGVTQTPKHLITATGQRVTLRCSPRSGDLSVYWYQQSLDQGLQFLIQYYNGEERAKGNILERFSAQQFPDLHSELNLSSLELGDSALYFCASSPWGGSYGYTFGSGTRLTVV.

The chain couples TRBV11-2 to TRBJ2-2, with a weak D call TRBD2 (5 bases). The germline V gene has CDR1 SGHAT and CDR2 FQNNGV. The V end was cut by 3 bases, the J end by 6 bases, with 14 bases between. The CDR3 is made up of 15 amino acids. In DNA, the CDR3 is TGTGCCAGCAGCTTTCTACGGGGTAAAGCCGGGGAGCTGTTTTTT. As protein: CASSFLRGKAGELFF.